The rows below give T cell receptor beta chains drawn from one sample of a study of patients and donors after allogeneic stem cell transplantation. TCRdb ran MiXCR on the RT-PCR reads and lists one entry per CDR3 protein. Of approximately 33,000 distinct CDR3 sequences listed, around 7% were seen once; the top ten hold roughly 34%. The sample taken for sequencing was blood, either unsorted or a sorted T cell fraction (not recorded which). These receptor sequences come from a human donor who was either an allogeneic HSCT recipient or a stem cell or donor lymphocyte infusion donor (not recorded which). It is not recorded whose cells these are; they may come from a transplant donor. The CDR3 runs from the conserved cysteine through the conserved F or W. The D gene is left open where the match is weak. Where a row states a size, it is once, few, many or the class of an expanded clone; other rows omit it.

size | J | D | V | CDR3 | DNA
many | TRBJ1-2 | TRBD1 | TRBV28 | CASSIPGQSYGYTF | TGTGCCAGCAGTATTCCGGGACAGAGCTATGGCTACACCTTC
few | TRBJ2-5 | NA | TRBV7-2 | CASSLVLGAQETQYF | TGTGCCAGCAGCTTAGTCCTCGGAGCTCAAGAGACCCAGTACTTC
many | TRBJ2-1 | NA | TRBV9 | CASTGGGGHTYNEQFF | TGTGCCAGCACTGGAGGCGGAGGTCACACCTACAATGAGCAGTTCTTC
many | TRBJ2-5 | NA | TRBV3-1 | CASSQGSRETQYF | TGTGCCAGCAGCCAAGGGAGTCGAGAGACCCAGTACTTC
NA | TRBJ2-1 | TRBD2 | TRBV12-3/TRBV12-4 | CASRGLAGAYNEQFF | TGTGCCAGCAGGGGACTAGCGGGAGCCTACAATGAGCAGTTCTTC
NA | TRBJ1-1 | NA | TRBV7-9 | CASSFWKEGAFF | TGTGCCAGCAGCTTTTGGAAAGAAGGGGCTTTCTTT
few | TRBJ2-2 | TRBD1 | TRBV2 | CASSHPGQGVYAGELFF | TGTGCCAGCAGCCACCCGGGACAGGGTGTCTACGCCGGGGAGCTGTTTTTT
many | TRBJ1-3 | NA | TRBV13 | CASSLTGTRNTIYF | TGTGCCAGCAGCTTAACTGGGACCCGAAACACCATATATTTT
many | TRBJ2-7 | NA | TRBV3-1 | CASSQEAGYSYEQYF | TGTGCCAGCAGCCAAGAGGCGGGGTACTCCTACGAGCAGTACTTC
many | TRBJ2-1 | TRBD2 | TRBV7-9 | CASSFPLAGVRDEQFF | TGTGCCAGCAGCTTTCCGCTAGCGGGAGTCCGGGATGAGCAGTTCTTC
NA | TRBJ2-1 | NA | TRBV20-1 | CSALVKSWGSEQFF | TGCAGTGCACTAGTCAAGTCGTGGGGGAGTGAGCAGTTCTTC
many | TRBJ2-7 | TRBD1 | TRBV28 | CASSSASGQFSYEQYF | TGTGCCAGCAGTTCCGCCTCGGGACAGTTCTCCTACGAGCAGTACTTC
many | TRBJ1-1 | NA | TRBV29-1 | CSGMQGRNTEAFF | TGCAGCGGAATGCAGGGTCGTAACACTGAAGCTTTCTTT
NA | TRBJ2-5 | NA | TRBV5-1 | CASSLVGGGMQETQYF | TGCGCCAGCAGCTTGGTAGGGGGCGGGATGCAAGAGACCCAGTACTTC
many | TRBJ1-2 | TRBD1 | TRBV12-3/TRBV12-4 | CASSYRGRKTYGYTF | TGTGCCAGCAGTTATAGGGGGCGGAAAACCTATGGCTACACCTTC
NA | TRBJ2-5 | NA | TRBV3-1 | CASSFQRSSGARETQYF | TGTGCCAGCAGCTTTCAGCGGTCCTCAGGGGCCCGAGAGACCCAGTACTTC
many | TRBJ2-7 | TRBD1 | TRBV29-1 | CSVGTAGEQYF | TGCAGCGTGGGGACAGCTGGTGAGCAGTACTTC
many | TRBJ2-1 | NA | TRBV21-1 | CASRKSSGSSYNEQFF | TGTGCCAGCAGAAAGTCTAGCGGGAGCTCCTACAATGAGCAGTTCTTC
few | TRBJ2-1 | TRBD2 | TRBV27 | CASSYRLAGFYNEQFF | TGTGCCAGCAGTTATAGGCTAGCGGGATTTTACAATGAGCAGTTCTTC
many | TRBJ1-2 | NA | TRBV10-3 | CAIRQDGIRLYGYTF | TGTGCCATCCGCCAGGACGGAATCAGACTCTATGGCTACACCTTC
NA | TRBJ2-7 | NA | TRBV6-2/TRBV6-3 | CASSWGYEQYF | TGTGCCAGCAGTTGGGGGTACGAGCAGTACTTC
NA | TRBJ2-2 | TRBD1 | TRBV5-6 | CASSLGDRGLVGELFF | TGTGCCAGCAGCTTGGGGGACAGGGGTTTGGTCGGGGAGCTGTTTTTT
many | TRBJ1-5 | TRBD1 | TRBV28 | CASSLDRINQPQHF | TGTGCCAGCAGTCTGGACAGGATTAATCAGCCCCAGCATTTT